Listed below are T cell receptor beta chains from one sample, sequenced in a study of control samples from healthy donors and cancer patients. Sequenced by immunoSEQ multiplex PCR; TCRdb stores in-frame clones only, minus some. The sample has 100,000 to 120,000 clones; 70% to 90% are singletons. The specimen was PBMCs. Source of these receptors: a woman aged 55 to 70 with lung cancer. Each CDR3 is given with its conserved first and last residue. Fields, in order: J gene, D gene, clone size, V gene, CDR3 DNA, CDR3 protein. The D gene is left open where the match is weak. Expanded clones are given a class, and other clones once, few, many or no size at all.

j_call: TRBJ1-1; d_call: .; clone_size: few; v_call: TRBV5-5; cdr3_nt: TGTGCCAGCAGCTTGGTCTTCGGTGGGTCAGCTTTCTTT; cdr3_aa: CASSLVFGGSAFF
j_call: TRBJ1-3; d_call: TRBD1; clone_size: .; v_call: TRBV5-5; cdr3_nt: TGTGCCAGCAGCCGATCAGGACAGGGGATCGCCGGAAACACCATATATTTT; cdr3_aa: CASSRSGQGIAGNTIYF
j_call: TRBJ2-2; d_call: .; clone_size: .; v_call: TRBV6-5; cdr3_nt: TGTGCCAGCAGTTACGTTCGGGCCGGGGAGCTGTTTTTT; cdr3_aa: CASSYVRAGELFF
j_call: TRBJ1-2; d_call: TRBD1; clone_size: .; v_call: TRBV6-2/TRBV6-3; cdr3_nt: TGTGCCAGCAGTTACTCGGCCCAGGGGGCGGTAGGCTACACCTTC; cdr3_aa: CASSYSAQGAVGYTF
j_call: TRBJ2-2; d_call: TRBD1; clone_size: once; v_call: TRBV7-3; cdr3_nt: TGTGCCAGCAGCCCCGGGACAGCGAACACCGGGGAGCTGTTTTTT; cdr3_aa: CASSPGTANTGELFF
j_call: TRBJ2-1; d_call: TRBD2; clone_size: .; v_call: TRBV3-1/TRBV3-2; cdr3_nt: TGTGCCAGCAGCCCCTTGCGGGGGGCCGGCGGTGAGCAGTTCTTC; cdr3_aa: CASSPLRGAGGEQFF
j_call: TRBJ1-2; d_call: .; clone_size: .; v_call: TRBV29-1; cdr3_nt: TGCAGCGTTGCGAGCTCTAACTATGGCTACACCTTC; cdr3_aa: CSVASSNYGYTF
j_call: TRBJ1-2; d_call: TRBD1; clone_size: .; v_call: TRBV19; cdr3_nt: TGTGCCAGTAGTATAGTGCAGGGGGCGGACTATGGCTACACCTTC; cdr3_aa: CASSIVQGADYGYTF
j_call: TRBJ2-1; d_call: TRBD2; clone_size: once; v_call: TRBV5-1; cdr3_nt: TGCGCCAGCAGCATCCGGACTAGCGGCTCCTACAATGAGCAGTTCTTC; cdr3_aa: CASSIRTSGSYNEQFF
j_call: TRBJ2-6; d_call: .; clone_size: .; v_call: TRBV19; cdr3_nt: TGTGCCAGTAGTAGCACAGGGCAACCTGGGGCCAACGTCCTGACTTTC; cdr3_aa: CASSSTGQPGANVLTF
j_call: TRBJ1-4; d_call: .; clone_size: .; v_call: TRBV4-3; cdr3_nt: TGCGCCAGCAGCCAAGGACAGAATGAAAAACTGTTTTTT; cdr3_aa: CASSQGQNEKLFF
j_call: TRBJ1-3; d_call: .; clone_size: .; v_call: TRBV3-1/TRBV3-2; cdr3_nt: TGTGCCAGCAGCCAAGATCTCGGCGCCTCTGGAAACACCATATATTTT; cdr3_aa: CASSQDLGASGNTIYF
j_call: TRBJ2-1; d_call: TRBD2; clone_size: .; v_call: TRBV3-1/TRBV3-2; cdr3_nt: TGTGCCAGCAGCCAAGATGGGGGGGGTCGGTGGAATGAGCAGTTCTTC; cdr3_aa: CASSQDGGGRWNEQFF
j_call: TRBJ1-1; d_call: .; clone_size: .; v_call: TRBV7-9; cdr3_nt: TGTGCCAGCAGCTCGGACCTCCCTTTAACGCGTACTGAAGCTTTCTTT; cdr3_aa: CASSSDLPLTRTEAFF
j_call: TRBJ2-7; d_call: TRBD2; clone_size: once; v_call: TRBV27; cdr3_nt: TGTGCCAGCAGACCGCCGGGACTAGCGGGAGAAGGAAGGTCCTACGAGCAGTACTTC; cdr3_aa: CASRPPGLAGEGRSYEQYF
j_call: TRBJ2-7; d_call: TRBD2; clone_size: .; v_call: TRBV2; cdr3_nt: TGTGCCAGCAGTGAAGTTTTTTTGGCGGGAGGAGCTACGCAGCAGTACTTC; cdr3_aa: CASSEVFLAGGATQQYF
j_call: TRBJ2-1; d_call: TRBD2; clone_size: once; v_call: TRBV4-1; cdr3_nt: TGCGCCAGCAGCCAAGTAGGGACTAGCGGGAGCCCTGAGCAGTTCTTC; cdr3_aa: CASSQVGTSGSPEQFF
j_call: TRBJ1-1; d_call: TRBD1; clone_size: .; v_call: TRBV5-1; cdr3_nt: TGCGCCAGCAGCTTGGACAGGGGAGGGACTGAAGCTTTCTTT; cdr3_aa: CASSLDRGGTEAFF
j_call: TRBJ2-3; d_call: TRBD1; clone_size: once; v_call: TRBV19; cdr3_nt: TGTGCCACCTCGACAGGGAGCACAGATACGCAGTATTTT; cdr3_aa: CATSTGSTDTQYF
j_call: TRBJ2-6; d_call: TRBD1; clone_size: .; v_call: TRBV18; cdr3_nt: TGTGCCAGCTCAAGAACCGGGACAGGGCCTTCTGGGGCCAACGTCCTGACTTTC; cdr3_aa: CASSRTGTGPSGANVLTF
j_call: TRBJ1-3; d_call: .; clone_size: .; v_call: TRBV25-1; cdr3_nt: TGTGCCAGCAGCAACGGGAGGGGGATGGCCAGCTCTGGAAACACCATATATTTT; cdr3_aa: CASSNGRGMASSGNTIYF
j_call: TRBJ2-7; d_call: TRBD1; clone_size: once; v_call: TRBV5-1; cdr3_nt: TGCGCCAGCAGCTTGGCTCCGGGACAGGGGGCAGACGAGCAGTACTTC; cdr3_aa: CASSLAPGQGADEQYF
j_call: TRBJ2-2; d_call: TRBD2; clone_size: .; v_call: TRBV7-2; cdr3_nt: TGTGCCAGCAGCAGAGCTAGCGGGGGAACCGGGGAGCTGTTTTTT; cdr3_aa: CASSRASGGTGELFF
j_call: TRBJ2-1; d_call: TRBD1; clone_size: .; v_call: TRBV28; cdr3_nt: TGTGCCAGCAGGCTCGCCGGGACAGCCTACAATGAGCAGTTCTTC; cdr3_aa: CASRLAGTAYNEQFF
j_call: TRBJ1-3; d_call: TRBD1; clone_size: .; v_call: TRBV3-1/TRBV3-2; cdr3_nt: TGTGCCAGCAGCCTAACGACAGGGAAAGGAAACACCATATATTTT; cdr3_aa: CASSLTTGKGNTIYF
j_call: TRBJ1-6; d_call: .; clone_size: .; v_call: TRBV19; cdr3_nt: TGTGCCAGTAGTATAGGCGGGGTCCTGAGTAGTTCACCCCTCCACTTT; cdr3_aa: CASSIGGVLSSSPLHF
j_call: TRBJ2-3; d_call: .; clone_size: .; v_call: TRBV14; cdr3_nt: TGTGCCAGCAGCGAAAACTCCCCGTACACAGATACGCAGTATTTT; cdr3_aa: CASSENSPYTDTQYF
j_call: TRBJ2-7; d_call: TRBD1; clone_size: .; v_call: TRBV19; cdr3_nt: TGTGCCAGTAGTCCGCGACAGGGGGGAACAGTGGTTTACGAGCAGTACTTC; cdr3_aa: CASSPRQGGTVVYEQYF
j_call: TRBJ1-1; d_call: .; clone_size: .; v_call: TRBV6-5; cdr3_nt: TGTGCCAGCAGTTACGGGGGACTGGGGTTCAACACTGAAGCTTTCTTT; cdr3_aa: CASSYGGLGFNTEAFF
j_call: TRBJ2-7; d_call: .; clone_size: .; v_call: TRBV18; cdr3_nt: TGTGCCAGCTCACCGGGGCAGGCAGGGCTGTACGAGCAGTACTTC; cdr3_aa: CASSPGQAGLYEQYF
j_call: TRBJ2-3; d_call: TRBD1; clone_size: .; v_call: TRBV2; cdr3_nt: TGTGCCAGCAGTGCCGGGACAGGAAGCACAGATACGCAGTATTTT; cdr3_aa: CASSAGTGSTDTQYF
j_call: TRBJ1-1; d_call: .; clone_size: .; v_call: TRBV2; cdr3_nt: TGTGCCAGCAGTGAAAGGCAGGGAGGGTACACTGAAGCTTTCTTT; cdr3_aa: CASSERQGGYTEAFF
j_call: TRBJ2-3; d_call: .; clone_size: once; v_call: TRBV5-4; cdr3_nt: TGTGCCAGCAGGGGGCTGGATACGCAGTATTTT; cdr3_aa: CASRGLDTQYF
j_call: TRBJ1-2; d_call: .; clone_size: .; v_call: TRBV5-1; cdr3_nt: TGCGCCAGCAGCTTGGTGGTTGCAGACGTCTATGGCTACACCTTC; cdr3_aa: CASSLVVADVYGYTF
j_call: TRBJ1-6; d_call: .; clone_size: .; v_call: TRBV5-6; cdr3_nt: TGTGCCAGCAGCTGGAATCCTTCTACCTATAATTCACCCCTCCACTTT; cdr3_aa: CASSWNPSTYNSPLHF
j_call: TRBJ2-5; d_call: TRBD2; clone_size: .; v_call: TRBV2; cdr3_nt: TGTGCCAGCGGCCGGGAGGGGCAAGAGACCCAGTACTTC; cdr3_aa: CASGREGQETQYF
j_call: TRBJ2-7; d_call: TRBD1; clone_size: .; v_call: TRBV4-1; cdr3_nt: TGCGCCAGCAGCCAAGGCCGACCGGGACAGGGCCTAGACGAGCAGTACTTC; cdr3_aa: CASSQGRPGQGLDEQYF
j_call: TRBJ2-7; d_call: .; clone_size: .; v_call: TRBV6-6; cdr3_nt: TGTGCCAGCAGCCCCGGGCAGGGAACCTACGAGCAGTACTTC; cdr3_aa: CASSPGQGTYEQYF
j_call: TRBJ2-2; d_call: .; clone_size: .; v_call: TRBV6-5; cdr3_nt: TGTGCCAGCAGTTCCCGTTCGAGGGGGACCGGGGAGCTGTTTTTT; cdr3_aa: CASSSRSRGTGELFF
j_call: TRBJ2-7; d_call: TRBD1; clone_size: .; v_call: TRBV6-5; cdr3_nt: TGTGCCGTACAGACCGGGACAGGGAACGAGCAGTACTTC; cdr3_aa: CAVQTGTGNEQYF